The rows below give T cell receptor beta chains drawn from one sample of a study of T cells in Graves' hyperthyroidism and ophthalmopathy. TCRdb called the multiplex PCR reads again in MiXCR, with one record for every CDR3 protein. The sample has some 800,000 distinct CDR3 sequences, more than 30% seen once. The sequencing sample was made of blood. All receptors derive from a man between 18 and 29 years old with Graves' hyperthyroidism. The CDR3 runs from the conserved cysteine through the conserved F or W. The order of the fields is J gene, D gene, clone size, V gene, CDR3 protein, CDR3 DNA. D genes are given only for firm matches. For some rows the clone size is stated as once, few or many, or as a class when expanded; others skip it.

j_call: TRBJ2-2; d_call: NA; clone_size: NA; v_call: TRBV6-6; cdr3_aa: CASSYSGGPTVELFF; cdr3_nt: TGTGCCAGCAGTTACTCCGGCGGACCTACCGTGGAGCTGTTTTTT
j_call: TRBJ2-2; d_call: TRBD2; clone_size: few; v_call: TRBV10-3; cdr3_aa: CAISELRTSGGNTGELFF; cdr3_nt: TGTGCCATCAGTGAGTTGCGGACTAGCGGGGGAAACACCGGGGAGCTGTTTTTT
j_call: TRBJ2-7; d_call: NA; clone_size: NA; v_call: TRBV27; cdr3_aa: CASSWTPNREQYF; cdr3_nt: TGTGCCAGCAGTTGGACACCGAATAGAGAGCAGTACTTC
j_call: TRBJ2-7; d_call: NA; clone_size: NA; v_call: TRBV7-3; cdr3_aa: CASSDVNTDTQYF; cdr3_nt: TGTGCCAGCAGCGACGTTAACACAGATACGCAGTACTTC
j_call: TRBJ2-5; d_call: NA; clone_size: many; v_call: TRBV15; cdr3_aa: CATSSSVLETQYF; cdr3_nt: TGTGCCACCAGCAGTAGTGTATTGGAGACCCAGTACTTC
j_call: TRBJ2-7; d_call: NA; clone_size: few; v_call: TRBV11-2; cdr3_aa: CASAQDIGLASYEQYF; cdr3_nt: TGTGCCAGCGCCCAGGACATAGGTCTGGCAAGCTACGAGCAGTACTTC
j_call: TRBJ2-7; d_call: NA; clone_size: NA; v_call: TRBV7-9; cdr3_aa: CASSSGIGPYEQYF; cdr3_nt: TGTGCCAGCAGCTCTGGGATAGGGCCCTACGAGCAGTACTTC
j_call: TRBJ2-6; d_call: NA; clone_size: few; v_call: TRBV7-9; cdr3_aa: CASSLVEGPGANVLTF; cdr3_nt: TGTGCCAGCAGCTTAGTGGAGGGTCCTGGGGCCAACGTCCTGACTTTC
j_call: TRBJ2-5; d_call: TRBD1; clone_size: many; v_call: TRBV12-3/TRBV12-4; cdr3_aa: CASSVRDRYQETQYF; cdr3_nt: TGTGCCAGCAGTGTCCGGGACAGGTACCAAGAGACCCAGTACTTC
j_call: TRBJ2-7; d_call: NA; clone_size: NA; v_call: TRBV29-1; cdr3_aa: CSVEGGIDDEQYF; cdr3_nt: TGCAGCGTTGAAGGGGGTATAGACGACGAGCAGTACTTC
j_call: TRBJ2-3; d_call: TRBD2; clone_size: NA; v_call: TRBV29-1; cdr3_aa: CSVELAEITDTQYF; cdr3_nt: TGCAGCGTCGAGCTAGCGGAGATCACAGATACGCAGTATTTT
j_call: TRBJ1-5; d_call: NA; clone_size: few; v_call: TRBV16; cdr3_aa: CASSQATGIQPQHF; cdr3_nt: TGTGCCAGCAGCCAGGCTACAGGGATTCAGCCCCAGCATTTT
j_call: TRBJ2-7; d_call: TRBD2; clone_size: NA; v_call: TRBV24-1; cdr3_aa: CATSDSGTSGIQQYF; cdr3_nt: TGTGCCACCAGTGATTCCGGGACTAGCGGGATTCAGCAGTACTTC
j_call: TRBJ1-1; d_call: TRBD1; clone_size: many; v_call: TRBV29-1; cdr3_aa: CSAVGTANTEAFF; cdr3_nt: TGCAGCGCCGTCGGGACAGCTAACACTGAAGCTTTCTTT
j_call: TRBJ1-5; d_call: NA; clone_size: few; v_call: TRBV6-5; cdr3_aa: CASKIGGQGQPQHF; cdr3_nt: TGTGCCAGCAAGATAGGGGGGCAAGGACAGCCCCAGCATTTT
j_call: TRBJ2-7; d_call: NA; clone_size: NA; v_call: TRBV5-1; cdr3_aa: CASSLGLNDEQYF; cdr3_nt: TGCGCCAGCAGCTTGGGACTGAACGACGAGCAGTACTTC
j_call: TRBJ2-5; d_call: NA; clone_size: many; v_call: TRBV25-1; cdr3_aa: CASSEYFEETQYF; cdr3_nt: TGTGCCAGCAGTGAATATTTTGAGGAGACCCAGTACTTC
j_call: TRBJ2-7; d_call: NA; clone_size: many; v_call: TRBV25-1; cdr3_aa: CASSDPSRDPVGEQYF; cdr3_nt: TGTGCCAGCAGTGACCCCTCCCGAGACCCGGTTGGGGAGCAGTACTTC
j_call: TRBJ2-7; d_call: NA; clone_size: many; v_call: TRBV24-1; cdr3_aa: CATSDPNSGYEQYF; cdr3_nt: TGTGCCACCAGTGATCCTAACAGTGGCTACGAGCAGTACTTC
j_call: TRBJ1-1; d_call: NA; clone_size: many; v_call: TRBV5-1; cdr3_aa: CASSFGSTEAFF; cdr3_nt: TGCGCCAGCAGCTTCGGGAGCACTGAAGCTTTCTTT
j_call: TRBJ1-5; d_call: NA; clone_size: NA; v_call: TRBV29-1; cdr3_aa: CSVESAGPQHF; cdr3_nt: TGCAGCGTTGAATCGGCGGGGCCCCAGCATTTT
j_call: TRBJ1-2; d_call: NA; clone_size: NA; v_call: TRBV20-1; cdr3_aa: CSARVTARTNYGYTF; cdr3_nt: TGCAGTGCTAGAGTGACCGCCAGGACTAACTATGGCTACACCTTC
j_call: TRBJ1-5; d_call: NA; clone_size: NA; v_call: TRBV5-1; cdr3_aa: CATSWDGDSNQPQHF; cdr3_nt: TGCGCCACCAGTTGGGACGGAGATAGCAATCAGCCCCAGCATTTT
j_call: TRBJ1-4; d_call: NA; clone_size: few; v_call: TRBV4-3; cdr3_aa: CASSQISAKLFF; cdr3_nt: TGCGCCAGCAGCCAAATTAGCGCGAAACTGTTTTTT
j_call: TRBJ2-7; d_call: NA; clone_size: many; v_call: TRBV25-1; cdr3_aa: CASSEGGAHEQYF; cdr3_nt: TGTGCCAGCAGTGAGGGGGGGGCCCACGAGCAGTACTTC
j_call: TRBJ2-7; d_call: NA; clone_size: NA; v_call: TRBV7-2; cdr3_aa: CASSQRSHRGGYEQYF; cdr3_nt: TGTGCCAGCAGCCAAAGATCCCACCGGGGAGGCTACGAGCAGTACTTC
j_call: TRBJ2-5; d_call: TRBD2; clone_size: few; v_call: TRBV19; cdr3_aa: CASRPRGAPQETQYF; cdr3_nt: TGTGCCAGCAGGCCGCGGGGGGCCCCCCAAGAGACCCAGTACTTC
j_call: TRBJ2-7; d_call: NA; clone_size: many; v_call: TRBV5-1; cdr3_aa: CASSLLGSSSYEQYF; cdr3_nt: TGCGCCAGCAGCTTGTTGGGCAGCTCCTCCTACGAGCAGTACTTC
j_call: TRBJ1-1; d_call: NA; clone_size: NA; v_call: TRBV7-9; cdr3_aa: CASSPQLREATEAFF; cdr3_nt: TGTGCCAGCAGCCCCCAACTTCGGGAGGCCACTGAAGCTTTCTTT
j_call: TRBJ1-3; d_call: NA; clone_size: few; v_call: TRBV20-1; cdr3_aa: CSARGGRLSGNTIYF; cdr3_nt: TGCAGTGCTAGAGGGGGTCGGCTCTCTGGAAACACCATATATTTT
j_call: TRBJ1-1; d_call: TRBD1; clone_size: NA; v_call: TRBV7-2; cdr3_aa: CASTRRQGARHTEAFF; cdr3_nt: TGTGCCAGCACACGGAGACAGGGGGCGCGTCACACTGAAGCTTTCTTT
j_call: TRBJ2-7; d_call: TRBD2; clone_size: few; v_call: TRBV4-2; cdr3_aa: CASSPGTRTSGEQYF; cdr3_nt: TGTGCCAGCAGCCCGGGGACTAGGACCTCCGGCGAGCAGTACTTC
j_call: TRBJ2-2; d_call: NA; clone_size: few; v_call: TRBV20-1; cdr3_aa: CSARGVQNTGELFF; cdr3_nt: TGCAGTGCTAGAGGGGTGCAGAACACCGGGGAGCTGTTTTTT
j_call: TRBJ2-6; d_call: TRBD1; clone_size: NA; v_call: TRBV10-3; cdr3_aa: CAISERQGTGANVLTF; cdr3_nt: TGTGCCATCAGTGAGAGACAGGGTACTGGGGCCAACGTCCTGACTTTC
j_call: TRBJ2-7; d_call: NA; clone_size: few; v_call: TRBV7-9; cdr3_aa: CASSLNREQYF; cdr3_nt: TGTGCCAGCAGTTTAAACCGCGAGCAGTACTTC
j_call: TRBJ1-6; d_call: NA; clone_size: NA; v_call: TRBV4-1; cdr3_aa: CASSQEDSANSPLHF; cdr3_nt: TGCGCCAGCAGCCAAGAGGATTCAGCTAATTCACCCCTCCACTTT
j_call: TRBJ1-1; d_call: TRBD1; clone_size: NA; v_call: TRBV25-1; cdr3_aa: CASSESSGGETFF; cdr3_nt: TGTGCCAGCAGTGAAAGTTCAGGGGGCGAAACTTTCTTT
j_call: TRBJ2-7; d_call: NA; clone_size: many; v_call: TRBV7-2; cdr3_aa: CASRSVVGTYEQYF; cdr3_nt: TGTGCCAGCAGGTCGGTGGTGGGTACCTACGAGCAGTACTTC
j_call: TRBJ1-5; d_call: NA; clone_size: few; v_call: TRBV5-6; cdr3_aa: CASSPGWQPQHF; cdr3_nt: TGTGCCAGCAGCCCTGGGTGGCAGCCCCAGCATTTT